The sequence of this T cell receptor beta chain was determined in a study of blood T cell repertoires in COVID-19. At the level of the study: Samples of COVID-19 (acute and convalescent) were obtained from the United States, Italy and Spain.

Generated by immunoSEQ multiplex PCR, the TCRdb table keeps only in-frame clones and is missing some. The sample has 60,000 to 65,000 clones; about 75% are singletons. With 5 bases removed from V and 7 bases from J, the gap between germline ends came to 17 bases. Germline V gives CDR1 MNHEY, CDR2 SVGAGI. The CDR3 sequence is 14 residues long. The J gene is TRBJ1-1, the V gene TRBV6-5, with a possible D match to TRBD1 (5 bases). The receptor comes from a human donor in a cohort sampled during active COVID-19. Sequencing used peripheral blood. CDR3 in amino acids: CASSPATLGGEAFF. The CDR3 bases are TGTGCCAGCAGTCCGGCCACCCTGGGGGGTGAAGCTTTCTTT.